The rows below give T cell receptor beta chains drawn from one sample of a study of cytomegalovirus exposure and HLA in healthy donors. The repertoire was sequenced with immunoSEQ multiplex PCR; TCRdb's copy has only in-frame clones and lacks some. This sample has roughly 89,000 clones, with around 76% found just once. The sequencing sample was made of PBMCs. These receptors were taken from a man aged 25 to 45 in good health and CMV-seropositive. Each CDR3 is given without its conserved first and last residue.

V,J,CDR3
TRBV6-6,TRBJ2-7,ASSSRAPGDEQY
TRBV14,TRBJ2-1,ASSLGPLRDREYYNEQF
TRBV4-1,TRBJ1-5,ASSRGSNQPQH
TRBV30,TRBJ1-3,ALTPGGSGNTIY
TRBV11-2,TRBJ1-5,ASSTRDGEPQH
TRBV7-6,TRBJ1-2,ASSLVSGSDYGYT
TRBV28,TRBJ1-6,ASRVGNSPLH
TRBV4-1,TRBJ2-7,ASSPTSDPTYEQY
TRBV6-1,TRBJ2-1,ASRPGLSYNEQF
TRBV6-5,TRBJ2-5,ASRLGAGDQETQY
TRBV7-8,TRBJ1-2,ASSLPPVSLANYGYT
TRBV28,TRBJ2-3,ASSLLVSASTDTQY
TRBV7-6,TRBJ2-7,ASSLLPSQDYLSYEQY
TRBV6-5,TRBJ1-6,ASGSSYNSPLH
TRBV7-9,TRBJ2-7,ASSPSYEQY
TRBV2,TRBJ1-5,ASSGKGVSNQPQH
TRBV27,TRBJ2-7,ASRMGQDIYEQY
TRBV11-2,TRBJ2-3,ASSLGLGVPDTQY
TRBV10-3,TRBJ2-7,AIGGGYEQY
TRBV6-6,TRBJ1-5,ASSMTGGYQPQH
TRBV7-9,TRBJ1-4,ASSPTEKNEKLF
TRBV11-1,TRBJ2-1,ASSPSVGVSYNEQF
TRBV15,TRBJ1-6,ATSRGDRVYSPLH
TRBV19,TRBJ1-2,ASTPFVGTESYGYT
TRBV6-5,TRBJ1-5,ASSYQARVQPQH
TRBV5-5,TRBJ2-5,ASSLGLRETQY
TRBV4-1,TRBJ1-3,ASSPPPGNTIY
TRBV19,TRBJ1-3,ASSPRTGWGLTGNTIY
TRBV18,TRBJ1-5,ASSLKSGGNQPQH
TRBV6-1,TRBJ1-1,ASWRGLGTEAF
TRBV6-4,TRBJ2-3,ASSPRVAGGPDTQY
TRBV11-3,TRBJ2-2,ASSLDAGYYGELF
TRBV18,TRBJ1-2,ASSPPSVGENYGYT
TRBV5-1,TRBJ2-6,ASSRDSISGANVLT
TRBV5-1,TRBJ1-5,ASSLGDRDNQPQH
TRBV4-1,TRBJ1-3,ASSQVRGISSGNTIY
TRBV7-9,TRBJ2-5,ASRGHFQETQY
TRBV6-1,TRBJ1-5,ASSDLFYSNQPQH
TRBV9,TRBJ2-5,ASSVATPSGGTIQETQY
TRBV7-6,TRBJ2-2,ASSLEAGALNTGELF
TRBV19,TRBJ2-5,ASKRLAGGPETQY
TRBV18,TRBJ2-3,ASSPLESALTDTQY
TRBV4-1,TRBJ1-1,ASSQVQGVLTEAF
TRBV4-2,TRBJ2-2,ASSQDSGTGELF
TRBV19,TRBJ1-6,ASSAGTPATYNSPLH
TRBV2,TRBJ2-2,ASSGLSGRGAYTGELF
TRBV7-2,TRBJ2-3,ASSYTSTSTDTQY
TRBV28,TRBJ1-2,ASTYQGQGFGYT
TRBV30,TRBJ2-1,AWSVGQGYNEQF
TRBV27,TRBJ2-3,ASSLQVPDTQY
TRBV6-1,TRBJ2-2,ATRQGLAGELF
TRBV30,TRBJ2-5,AWGSGTGQETQY